Listed below are T cell receptor beta chains from one sample, sequenced in a study of blood T cell repertoires in COVID-19. Using immunoSEQ multiplex PCR, the repertoire was profiled, and TCRdb retains in-frame clones only, with some absent. The sample has 75,000 to 100,000 clones, 88% seen once. Sequencing was done on a sample of peripheral blood. These receptor sequences come from a man aged 65-85 years with acute or convalescent COVID-19. Each CDR3 is given without its conserved first and last residue.

TRBV6-5	TRBJ1-2	ASSYSRGRVYGYT
TRBV6-2/TRBV6-3	TRBJ2-7	ASSYSLGQVFYEQY
TRBV7-3	TRBJ2-7	ASSLQGGSGTTYEQY
TRBV6-5	TRBJ1-2	ASTSGDVYT
TRBV13	TRBJ1-6	ASSFRLDSPLH
TRBV28	TRBJ2-1	ASISGTFYNEQF
TRBV5-4	TRBJ1-3	ASSLVTAGNGNTIY
TRBV11-3	TRBJ2-5	ASSLGLAETQY
TRBV5-1	TRBJ2-2	ASSLGDRGSGELF
TRBV9	TRBJ2-7	ASSVGPGQGYEQY
TRBV29-1	TRBJ1-3	SVEKGGGNTIY
TRBV29-1	TRBJ1-1	TVTRGRTEAF
TRBV27	TRBJ2-7	ASRQDSSTSYEQY
TRBV19	TRBJ1-2	ASSILSGTGFYGYT
TRBV28	TRBJ2-7	ASSSPGQGAHEQY
TRBV7-8	TRBJ2-7	ASSLRDRAEQY
TRBV6-5	TRBJ2-7	ASTTGGAYEQY
TRBV15	TRBJ2-7	ATSTSTGTGNYEQY
TRBV2	TRBJ1-4	ASSRPGAESEKLF
TRBV5-1	TRBJ2-5	ASSPYYSGGSSETQY
TRBV6-2/TRBV6-3	TRBJ1-5	ASSYSNRPSNQPQH
TRBV4-3	TRBJ2-4	ASSQEVSGWNIQY
TRBV19	TRBJ2-2	ASSMRTGGNGELF
TRBV7-9	TRBJ2-3	ASSPIAGGRTDTQY
TRBV27	TRBJ2-3	ASRSGDRPLDTQY
TRBV27	TRBJ1-2	ASSLSEGSYGYT
TRBV4-1	TRBJ2-3	ASSQAFSGMPHHTQY
TRBV18	TRBJ2-3	ASSPGLAGVVTDTQY
TRBV6-5	TRBJ1-3	ATRTGSSGNTIY
TRBV19	TRBJ2-2	ASSIQGAYTGELF
TRBV28	TRBJ2-4	ASSHGQGGRRGKNIQY
TRBV9	TRBJ2-1	ASSAQGLSGVMNEQF
TRBV11-2	TRBJ1-4	ASSLDPAKTGGVGKLF
TRBV5-1	TRBJ2-3	ASSSTFRALSTDTQY
TRBV7-2	TRBJ1-5	ASSPGVWYQPQH
TRBV6-6	TRBJ2-7	ASSSLQGQAEQY
TRBV7-2	TRBJ2-2	ASSAAGYTGELF
TRBV12-3/TRBV12-4	TRBJ1-1	ASSLLGTVEAF
TRBV21-1	TRBJ1-1	ASRKAAGNGTEAF
TRBV6-1	TRBJ2-5	ASSEYGTIQETQY
TRBV7-2	TRBJ2-2	ASSLSRGIAGELF
TRBV6-5	TRBJ1-2	ASSRTVNYGYT
TRBV2	TRBJ2-5	ASSGLASAQTQY
TRBV10-1	TRBJ2-1	ASSPGTSGSYNEQF
TRBV27	TRBJ2-1	ASSRRGTSGGGSSYNEQF